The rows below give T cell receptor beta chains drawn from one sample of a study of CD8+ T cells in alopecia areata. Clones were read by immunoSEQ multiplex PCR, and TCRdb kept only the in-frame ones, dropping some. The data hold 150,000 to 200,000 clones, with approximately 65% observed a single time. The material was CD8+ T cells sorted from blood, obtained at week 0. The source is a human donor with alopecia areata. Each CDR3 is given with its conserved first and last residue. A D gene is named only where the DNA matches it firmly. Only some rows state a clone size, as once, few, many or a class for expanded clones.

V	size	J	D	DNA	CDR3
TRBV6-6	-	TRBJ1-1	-	TGTGCCAGCACGCGTTCGGTGAACACTGAAGCTTTCTTT	CASTRSVNTEAFF
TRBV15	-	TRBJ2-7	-	TGTGCCACCAGCTCCCGAGGGGTGAGCTCCTACGAGCAGTACTTC	CATSSRGVSSYEQYF
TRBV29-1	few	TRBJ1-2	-	TGCAGCGTTGAAGGACAGGCTGACTATGGCTACACCTTC	CSVEGQADYGYTF
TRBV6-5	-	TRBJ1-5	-	TGTGCCAGCAGTTACCGGGACGGGAATCAGCCCCAGCATTTT	CASSYRDGNQPQHF
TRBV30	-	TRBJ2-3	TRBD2	TGTGCCTGGAGGATGGGGCTAGCGGGGAGCACAGATACGCAGTATTTT	CAWRMGLAGSTDTQYF
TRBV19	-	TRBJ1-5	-	TGTGCCAGTAGTATTGAGGGTTTGAGTCGCAATCAGCCCCAGCATTTT	CASSIEGLSRNQPQHF
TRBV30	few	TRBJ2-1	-	TGTGCCTGGAGTGTTGGGGGCAGCAATGAGCAGTTCTTC	CAWSVGGSNEQFF
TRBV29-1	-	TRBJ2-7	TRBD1	TGCAGCGTTGAACTAGGACAGGGGCGTTACGAGCAGTACTTC	CSVELGQGRYEQYF
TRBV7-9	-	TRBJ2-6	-	TGTGCCAGCAGCTCCCAATCTGGGGCCAACGTCCTGACTTTC	CASSSQSGANVLTF
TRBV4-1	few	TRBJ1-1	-	TGCGCCAGCAGCCAACTTGGGGACACTGAAGCTTTCTTT	CASSQLGDTEAFF
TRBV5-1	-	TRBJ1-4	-	TGCGCCAGCAGCTCCCGCAGGCCCGGGGATCCAACTGAAAAACTGTTTTTT	CASSSRRPGDPTEKLFF
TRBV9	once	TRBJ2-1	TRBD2	TGTGCCAGCAGCGAAGGACTAGCTGCTTACAATGAGCAGTTCTTC	CASSEGLAAYNEQFF
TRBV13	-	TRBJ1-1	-	TGTGCCAGCAGCTTAGGCCAGGGTGATTACACTGAAGCTTTCTTT	CASSLGQGDYTEAFF
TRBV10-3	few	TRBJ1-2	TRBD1	TGTGCCATCGCTACGGGACAGCTAAACTATGGCTACACCTTC	CAIATGQLNYGYTF
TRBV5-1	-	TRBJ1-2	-	TGCGCCAGCAGCTTGATGGACAGTAACTATGGCTACACCTTC	CASSLMDSNYGYTF
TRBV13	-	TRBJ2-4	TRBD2	TGTGCCAGCAGCAATCGACTAGCGGGGGATCATTTAGAGGCCAAAAACATTCAGTACTTC	CASSNRLAGDHLEAKNIQYF
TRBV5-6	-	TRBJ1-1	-	TGTGCCAGCAGCTTGGGGACCACCGTGAACACTGAAGCTTTCTTT	CASSLGTTVNTEAFF
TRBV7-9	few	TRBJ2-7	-	TGTGCCAGCAGCTTAGATTCCTTCGGGCAGTACTTC	CASSLDSFGQYF
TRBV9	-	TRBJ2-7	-	TGTGCCAGCAGCACCCGGACGGATATCCACTTC	CASSTRTDIHF
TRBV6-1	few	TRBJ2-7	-	TGTGCCAGCAGTGTCGACGGGGCCTACGAGCAGTACTTC	CASSVDGAYEQYF
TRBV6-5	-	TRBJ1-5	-	TGTGCCAGCAGCACCGGGGAGCTAAGCAATCAGCCCCAGCATTTT	CASSTGELSNQPQHF
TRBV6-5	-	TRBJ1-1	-	TGTGCCAGCAGTTTGTTGGGGACGAACACTGAAGCTTTCTTT	CASSLLGTNTEAFF
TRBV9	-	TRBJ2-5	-	TGTGCCAGCAGCGTGGGGACAAACCTTCAAGAGACCCAGTACTTC	CASSVGTNLQETQYF
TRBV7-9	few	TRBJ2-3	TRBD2	TGTGCCAGCAGCTCACACTCCAGCGGGGGTTCGCAGTATTTT	CASSSHSSGGSQYF
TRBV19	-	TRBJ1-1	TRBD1	TGTGCCATCCCGGGACAGGGGGAAGGGGGCTTTTTAACTGAAGCTTTCTTT	CAIPGQGEGGFLTEAFF
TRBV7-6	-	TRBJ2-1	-	TGTGCCAGCAGCTTTGGGGGCTCCTACAATGAGCAGTTCTTC	CASSFGGSYNEQFF